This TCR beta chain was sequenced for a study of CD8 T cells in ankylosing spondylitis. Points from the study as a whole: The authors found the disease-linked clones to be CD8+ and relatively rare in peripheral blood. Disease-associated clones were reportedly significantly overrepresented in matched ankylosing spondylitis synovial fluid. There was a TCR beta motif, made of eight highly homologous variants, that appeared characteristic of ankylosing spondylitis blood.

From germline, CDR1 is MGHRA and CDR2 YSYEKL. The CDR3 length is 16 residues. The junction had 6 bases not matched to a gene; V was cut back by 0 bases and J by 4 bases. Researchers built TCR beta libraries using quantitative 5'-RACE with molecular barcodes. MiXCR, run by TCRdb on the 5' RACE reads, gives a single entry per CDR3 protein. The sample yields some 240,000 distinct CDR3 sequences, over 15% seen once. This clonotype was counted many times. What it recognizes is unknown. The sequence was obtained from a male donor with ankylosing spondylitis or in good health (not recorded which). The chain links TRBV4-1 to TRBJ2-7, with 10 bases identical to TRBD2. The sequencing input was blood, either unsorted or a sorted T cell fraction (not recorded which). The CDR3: CASSQEASGGSYEQYF. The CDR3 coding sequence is TGCGCCAGCAGCCAAGAGGCTAGCGGGGGCAGTTACGAGCAGTACTTC.